The rows below give T cell receptor beta chains drawn from one sample of a study of shared clonotypes between healthy human individuals. TCRdb's copy holds only in-frame clones and misses some; the assay was immunoSEQ multiplex PCR. The sample holds some 2,400,000 clones, nearly 97% seen once. The sequencing input was naive CD4+ T cells sorted from blood. These receptors were taken from a man aged 18 to 30 in good health. The CDR3 runs from the conserved cysteine through the conserved F or W. The order of the fields is J gene, clone size, D gene, V gene, CDR3 protein, CDR3 DNA. D genes are given only for firm matches. Some rows have no size entry. The others give once, few or many, or a class for an expanded clone.

TRBJ2-3 - TRBD2 TRBV5-6 CASSLPGLASTDTQYF TGTGCCAGCAGCTTACCGGGACTAGCGAGCACAGATACGCAGTATTTT
TRBJ2-7 - TRBD2 TRBV30 CAWSAMGPSGRIYEQYF TGTGCCTGGAGTGCTATGGGGCCTAGCGGGAGGATCTACGAGCAGTACTTC
TRBJ1-4 - - TRBV1 CTLPGPWDLTNEKLFF TGCACTTTGCCGGGGCCCTGGGATCTGACTAATGAAAAACTGTTTTTT
TRBJ2-7 - TRBD2 TRBV5-1 CASSLGAGGRAYEQYF TGCGCCAGCAGCTTGGGCGCCGGAGGGAGGGCCTACGAGCAGTACTTC
TRBJ1-1 - - TRBV7-7 CASSPLDSMNTEAFF TGTGCTAGCAGCCCCTTGGACAGTATGAACACTGAAGCTTTCTTT
TRBJ2-5 - - TRBV2 CASNEWREQTQYF TGTGCCAGCAATGAGTGGCGTGAGCAGACCCAGTACTTC
TRBJ1-2 - - TRBV6-1 CASSEVEALGGYGYTF TGTGCCAGCAGTGAAGTGGAGGCTCTCGGGGGCTATGGCTACACCTTC
TRBJ1-1 - TRBD1 TRBV4-3 CASSPTGGGLLNTEAFF TGCGCCAGCAGCCCAACAGGGGGCGGGTTGTTGAACACTGAAGCTTTCTTT
TRBJ1-2 - - TRBV4-3 CASSQLDFALGGYTF TGCGCCAGCAGCCAATTAGACTTCGCCTTGGGAGGCTACACCTTC
TRBJ2-5 - TRBD2 TRBV5-6 CASSSLGGSRETQYF TGTGCCAGCAGCTCTTTGGGCGGGAGTCGGGAGACCCAGTACTTC
TRBJ1-1 - - TRBV30 CAWSAISGTEAFF TGTGCCTGGAGTGCTATTTCTGGCACTGAAGCTTTCTTT
TRBJ2-7 - - TRBV6-1 CASSEDSSGHFSYEQYF TGTGCCAGCAGTGAAGACTCATCTGGGCATTTCTCCTACGAGCAGTACTTC
TRBJ2-7 - TRBD2 TRBV18 CASSPLAGGGEQYF TGTGCCAGCTCGCCCCTAGCGGGGGGCGGGGAGCAGTACTTC
TRBJ2-7 - - TRBV27 CASSLAEGSSYEQYF TGTGCCAGCAGTCTTGCCGAGGGGAGTTCCTACGAGCAGTACTTC
TRBJ1-2 few - TRBV10-3 CAISEPQGAGYTF TGTGCCATCAGTGAGCCTCAGGGTGCTGGCTACACCTTC
TRBJ2-3 - - TRBV27 CASSFQRQADTQYF TGTGCCAGCAGTTTTCAACGACAGGCAGATACGCAGTATTTT
TRBJ1-2 - - TRBV6-5 CASSFLQGDGYTF TGTGCCAGCAGTTTCCTACAGGGTGATGGCTACACCTTC
TRBJ2-4 - - TRBV10-3 CAISESTGRDIQYF TGTGCCATCAGTGAGTCTACAGGGAGAGACATTCAGTACTTC
TRBJ2-7 - TRBD2 TRBV29-1 CSVLTPSGLGEQYF TGCAGCGTTTTGACTCCTAGCGGTTTAGGGGAGCAGTACTTC
TRBJ2-2 - TRBD2 TRBV5-1 CASSLTSGAANTGELFF TGCGCCAGCAGCCTAACTAGCGGGGCCGCGAACACCGGGGAGCTGTTTTTT